The 8 T cell receptor beta chains presented below share a single source sample, sequenced in a study of early T cells in non-severe SARS-CoV-2 infection. Each CDR3 protein gets one entry after TCRdb re-called the 5' RACE reads with MiXCR. In the table there are over 95,000 distinct CDR3 sequences, roughly 17% of which are singletons. The sample taken for sequencing was whole blood. The receptors stem from an adult who was a healthcare worker with PCR-confirmed SARS-CoV-2 infection or an uninfected control (not recorded which).

The chain combines TRBV12-3 or TRBV12-4 with TRBJ1-4; the match to TRBD1 covers 9 bases. V gave up 6 bases and J gave up 8 bases; unmatched junction bases: 7. The CDR3 has 14 amino acids. The CDR3 DNA reads TGTGCCAGCAGCTCCGGGACAGGGAGGGAAAAACTGTTTTTT. Translated, it gives CASSSGTGREKLFF.

The chain links TRBV18 to TRBJ2-5, with 7 positions matching TRBD2. The germline CDR1 and CDR2 sequences are KGHSH and LQKENI. The length of the CDR3 is 17 residues. The V and J ends lost 2 bases and 2 bases, in that order; junction bases with no gene match: 11. The CDR3 sequence is CASSPYPLPAGQETQYF. The CDR3 DNA reads as TGTGCCAGCTCACCATACCCCCTCCCAGCGGGACAAGAGACCCAGTACTTC.

This chain joins TRBV10-3 and TRBJ1-5; no reliable D call. The V end lost 8 bases, the J end lost 5 bases, and 7 bases lay between the germline ends. The V gene's germline CDR1 is ENHRY and CDR2 SYGVKD. The length of the CDR3 is 11 residues. The DNA for the CDR3 is TGTGCCATCGGGAAGGATCAGCCCCAGCATTTT. This sequence encodes CAIGKDQPQHF.

This rearrangement joins TRBV19 to TRBJ2-6, with TRBD2 as a possible D gene (6 bases). V was clipped by 4 bases and J by 2 bases, with 6 bases between them. The CDR3 is 14 residues long. Germline V gives CDR1 LNHDA, CDR2 SQIVND (reference sequence). In DNA, the CDR3 is TGTGCCAGTAGTACGGGGGCTGGGGCCAACGTCCTGACTTTC. Its translation: CASSTGAGANVLTF.

The V gene is TRBV2, the J gene TRBJ2-3, with 8 bases fitting TRBD2. The CDR3 covers 15 residues. Germline CDR1 is SNHLY and CDR2 is FYNNEI. V lost 9 bases and J lost 5; bases outside the gene matches: 13. The CDR3 loop reads CASNREAGVVDTQYF. For the CDR3, the DNA is TGTGCCAGTAACCGCGAAGCGGGAGTCGTAGATACGCAGTATTTT.

J is TRBJ2-3 and V is TRBV9; a weak D match, TRBD1 (6 bases). The CDR3 consists of 16 residues. From germline, CDR1 is SGDLS and CDR2 YYNGEE. V lost 0 bases to trimming and J lost 4 bases, with 15 bases between them. CDR3 nucleotide sequence: TGTGCCAGCAGCGTAGAGGGCTGGGGGCTGGCAGATACGCAGTATTTT. Protein: CASSVEGWGLADTQYF. Full variable domain (rest looked up from reference TRBV9 and TRBJ2-3): DSGVTQTPKHLITATGQRVTLRCSPRSGDLSVYWYQQSLDQGLQFLIQYYNGEERAKGNILERFSAQQFPDLHSELNLSSLELGDSALYFCASSVEGWGLADTQYFGPGTRLTVL.

This clonotype was detected a few times. The rearrangement uses TRBV20-1 and TRBJ2-3; 10 nucleotides agree with TRBD2. The CDR3 is 14 residues long. The junction had 10 bases not matched to a gene; V was cut back by 6 bases and J by 7 bases. Germline CDR1 and CDR2: DFQATT and SNEGSKA (reference sequence). CDR3 in DNA: TGCAGTGCCGGGGCAGCGGGGGGGCCAAATACGCAGTATTTT. Amino acids: CSAGAAGGPNTQYF.

J is TRBJ2-6 and V is TRBV6-6; D unresolved. The CDR3 consists of 14 residues. Trimming pared 10 bases from V and 0 bases from J, leaving 10 bases between. CDR1 and CDR2 from the germline V gene are MNHNY and SVGAGI (reference sequence). As DNA, the CDR3 is TGTGCCACCACGCCTGGCTCTGGGGCCAACGTCCTGACTTTC. Translated: CATTPGSGANVLTF.